This T cell receptor beta chain was profiled in a study of OX40 agonist ivuxolimab in advanced cancers. Study-level points and caveats: In the 0.1-3.0 mg/kg groups, partial responders showed among the lowest expansion. Normalized T-cell clonal expansion was also low in a subset of nonresponders. At 0.1 to 3.0 mg/kg, CD4+ and CD8+ blood T cells expanded clonally by week 6. Specificity for antigen went undetermined in the expanded peripheral T cells.

Sequenced by immunoSEQ multiplex PCR; TCRdb stores in-frame clones only, minus some. Seen here are tens of thousands of clones, around 90% observed once, and the top ten hold roughly 25%. Regarding this clone: Its antigen is still unknown.

The sequencing here drew on CD4+ or CD8+ T cells sorted from blood, taken in a trial of the OX40 agonist ivuxolimab. The sequence came from an adult with an advanced solid tumor such as melanoma, head and neck, liver or kidney cancer.

The CDR3 sequence: CASSIYPDSSYEQYF. CDR3 bases: TGTGCCAGTAGTATATACCCGGACAGCTCCTACGAGCAGTACTTC. The V call is TRBV19, the J call TRBJ2-7, with D possibly being TRBD1 (6 bases). V was pared by 2 bases and J by 0 bases, with 11 bases between. Germline V lookup: CDR1 LNHDA, CDR2 SQIVND (reference sequence). The CDR3 has 15 residues. Drawing the rest from reference TRBV19 and TRBJ2-7, the complete variable domain is DGGITQSPKYLFRKEGQNVTLSCEQNLNHDAMYWYRQDPGQGLRLIYYSQIVNDFQKGDIAEGYSVSREKKESFPLTVTSAQKNPTAFYLCASSIYPDSSYEQYFGPGTRLTVT.